One sample yielded the 25 T cell receptor beta chains listed below, sequenced in a study of T cells after yellow fever vaccination. TCRdb ran MiXCR on the 5' RACE reads and lists one entry per CDR3 protein. The data show about 320,000 distinct CDR3 sequences, about 10% seen once. The sample was CD4+ T cells sorted from PBMCs, taken 45 days after the yellow fever booster vaccination. Receptor source: a man between 18 and 35 years old who received the YFV17D yellow fever vaccine.

The chain combines TRBV7-2 with TRBJ2-7, with 9 nucleotides matching TRBD2. Germline V CDR1 and CDR2: SGHTA, FQGNSA. Trimming at V came to 5 bases and at J to 8 bases, leaving 10 bases not matched to a gene. This CDR3 is built from 14 residues. CDR3 amino acids: CASSRTSEGLQQYV. DNA for the CDR3: TGTGCCAGCAGCCGGACTAGCGAGGGCTTGCAGCAGTACGTC.

There are many counts of this clonotype. The V gene is TRBV2, the J gene TRBJ1-4; D remains ambiguous. With 10 bases removed from V and 2 bases from J, the gap between germline ends came to 14 bases. CDR1 and CDR2 from the germline V gene are SNHLY and FYNNEI. The CDR3 is 14 residues long. The CDR3 DNA reads TGTGCCACCCGTCCCGAGTCGACTAATGAAAAACTGTTTTTT. As protein: CATRPESTNEKLFF.

CDR3 in amino acids: CASSPHEAGGNNEQFF. The CDR3 DNA reads TGTGCCAGCAGCCCCCACGAAGCGGGGGGGAACAATGAGCAGTTCTTC. The rearrangement links TRBV12-3 or TRBV12-4 to TRBJ2-1, with 10 bases aligning to TRBD2. There are 16 residues in the CDR3. After removal of 6 bases from V and 5 bases from J, the junction contained 10 bases not matched to a gene.

This clonotype was recorded a few times. The chain links TRBV20-1 to TRBJ2-5; D gene ambiguous. V lost 3 bases and J lost 3, with 14 bases in between. The V gene's germline CDR1 is DFQATT and CDR2 SNEGSKA (reference sequence). This CDR3 is 14 amino acids long. The CDR3 spells CSARKGSRKETQYF. The CDR3 nucleotides read TGCAGTGCTAGGAAGGGTAGTAGGAAAGAGACCCAGTACTTC.

There are many counts of this clonotype. The chain combines TRBV6-2 or TRBV6-3 with TRBJ2-1, with unresolved D. The CDR3 length is 13 residues. Trimming removed 6 bases from V and 4 bases from J, with 10 bases in between. CDR1 is MNHEY, CDR2 SVGEGT, per germline. In DNA form, the CDR3 reads TGTGCCAGCAGCAGAGACGGTTACAATGAGCAGTTCTTC. This sequence encodes CASSRDGYNEQFF.

This clonotype occurred once. The chain employs TRBV20-1 and TRBJ1-1; D is unclear. CDR3 length equals 14 residues. Germline loops: CDR1 DFQATT, CDR2 SNEGSKA (reference sequence). V dropped 0 bases and J dropped 6 bases, with 14 bases sitting between them. The CDR3 spells CSARDWGFNSEAFF. For the CDR3, the DNA is TGCAGTGCTAGAGATTGGGGTTTTAACTCTGAAGCTTTCTTT.

The chain couples TRBV29-1 to TRBJ1-2; D remains ambiguous. Germline CDR1 SQVTM, CDR2 ANQGSEA. The CDR3 has 13 amino acids. V dropped 4 bases and J dropped 1 base, with 10 bases sitting between them. As DNA, the CDR3 is TGCAGCGTTGCCCAGAGCCTTAACTATGGCTACACCTTC. Its translation is CSVAQSLNYGYTF.

This clonotype was seen more than once but under ten times. The chain has TRBV18 and TRBJ2-2; D call uncertain. Trimming took 0 bases from V and 7 from J, leaving 18 bases between them. The CDR3 consists of 17 residues. CDR1 and CDR2 (germline): KGHSH, LQKENI. This CDR3 reads CASSPPMVYPENGELFF. The CDR3 nucleotides read TGTGCCAGCTCACCACCGATGGTCTACCCCGAGAACGGGGAGCTGTTTTTT.

The chain combines TRBV29-1 with TRBJ2-3; TRBD1 is a possible D gene (6 bases). The CDR3 length is 14 residues. Germline values: CDR1 SQVTM, CDR2 ANQGSEA. Trimming took off 7 bases at V and 9 bases at J, with 23 bases between the two ends. The CDR3 region has the DNA TGCAGCGCAGGGGATGACAGAACTACTTTCACGCAGTATTTT. Protein sequence: CSAGDDRTTFTQYF.

Only a few counts were recorded for this clonotype. The CDR3, as DNA: TGTGCCAGCTCACCACCTCTAAGCACAGATACGCAGTATTTT. Its translation is CASSPPLSTDTQYF. The chain couples TRBV18 to TRBJ2-3; D remains ambiguous. There are 14 residues in the CDR3. The V gene lost 0 bases and the J gene lost 0 bases, with 4 bases spanning the gap. Per the germline V gene, CDR1 is KGHSH and CDR2 is LQKENI.

The sample holds many counts of this clonotype. This chain joins TRBV12-3 or TRBV12-4 and TRBJ2-7, with 8 bases aligning to TRBD1. Trimming removed 8 bases from V and 2 bases from J; junction bases left unmatched: 2. The CDR3 extends over 12 amino acids. The CDR3 nucleotides read TGTGCCAGCGGGGGACAGGCCTACGAGCAGTACTTC. Amino acids: CASGGQAYEQYF.

This clonotype was recorded at least ten times. This sequence joins TRBV20-1 and TRBJ1-1; D unresolved. CDR1 is DFQATT and CDR2 is SNEGSKA in the germline V gene (reference sequence). V gave up 3 bases and J gave up 1 base, with 9 bases separating them. CDR3 length equals 13 residues. CDR3 sequence (DNA): TGCAGTGCTAGTACAGAGAAGAACACTGAAGCTTTCTTT. It encodes CSASTEKNTEAFF.

The chain combines TRBV12-3 or TRBV12-4 with TRBJ1-1; TRBD1 matches 7 bases. Losses at the gene ends were 4 bases for V and 0 bases for J; bases not matched to a gene: 2. The CDR3 runs 14 residues. CDR3 in DNA: TGTGCCAGCAGTTCAGGGGGGTTGAACACTGAAGCTTTCTTT. As protein: CASSSGGLNTEAFF.

The chain couples TRBV12-3 or TRBV12-4 to TRBJ2-5; 7 bases line up with TRBD1. This CDR3 is 15 amino acids long. V was pared by 4 bases and J by 3 bases, with 8 bases of the junction left unmatched. In DNA, the CDR3 is TGTGCCAGCAGTTCCCTAGGGGGCGCGAAAGAGACCCAGTACTTC. Translating gives CASSSLGGAKETQYF.

This clonotype was seen a few times. DNA for the CDR3: TGTGCCAGTTCGGTTGAAGGTACGCAGTATTTT. Its protein is CASSVEGTQYF. The chain employs TRBV19 and TRBJ2-3, with D hard to call. V lost 8 bases, J lost 8 bases, and 11 bases lay in between. Germline loops: CDR1 LNHDA, CDR2 SQIVND (reference sequence). This CDR3 comprises 11 residues.

This chain connects TRBV7-2 to TRBJ2-2; D is unresolved. The CDR3 extends over 13 amino acids. V lost 5 bases, J lost 7 bases, and 11 bases lay in between. Germline CDR1 SGHTA, CDR2 FQGNSA. The DNA of the CDR3 is TGTGCCAGCAGCGTAGGAATCCACGGGGAGCTGTTTTTT. Translating gives CASSVGIHGELFF.

This chain links TRBV5-5 with TRBJ2-2; TRBD1 agrees at 7 bases. CDR3 size: 15 residues. Trimming removed 4 bases from V and 6 bases from J; junction bases left unmatched: 9. CDR1 SGHKS and CDR2 YYEKEE come from the germline V gene (reference sequence). CDR3 in DNA: TGTGCCAGCAGCCGAGGGGGCGCGATGGCCGGGGAGCTGTTTTTT. Protein product: CASSRGGAMAGELFF.

This sequence joins TRBV10-3 and TRBJ2-1; tentatively, D is TRBD1 or TRBD2 (6 bases each). The germline V and J ends were trimmed by 3 bases and 7 bases, with 10 bases remaining between them. The CDR3 is 13 residues long. The germline V gene encodes CDR1 ENHRY and CDR2 SYGVKD. DNA for the CDR3: TGTGCCATCAGTGATCGGGGGCTGAATGAGCAGTTCTTC. Translation gives CAISDRGLNEQFF.

The sample holds a few counts of this clonotype. This chain joins TRBV20-1 and TRBJ1-1, with a tentative D call TRBD1 (6 bases). This CDR3 region has 14 residues. Germline assignment: CDR1 DFQATT and CDR2 SNEGSKA (reference sequence). The V end lost 3 bases, the J end lost 6 bases, and 17 bases lay between the germline ends. CDR3 sequence: CSARLIGGNAEAFF. The CDR3 nucleotides read TGCAGTGCTAGGTTAATAGGGGGAAACGCTGAAGCTTTCTTT.

Only a few counts were recorded for this clonotype. The chain has TRBV12-3 or TRBV12-4 and TRBJ1-1; TRBD1 might be the D (5 bases). There are 20 residues in the CDR3. V dropped 5 bases and J dropped 0 bases, with 28 bases sitting between them. This CDR3 is CASSDGGGGIFDLMNTEAFF. The CDR3 DNA follows: TGTGCCAGCAGTGATGGGGGGGGAGGTATCTTCGATCTAATGAACACTGAAGCTTTCTTT.

V gene TRBV27 combines with J gene TRBJ2-2; TRBD1 matches at 8 bases. CDR3 length equals 16 residues. The V and J ends lost 6 bases and 4 bases, in that order; junction bases with no gene match: 10. Per the germline V gene, CDR1 is MNHEY and CDR2 is SMNVEV (reference sequence). This CDR3 is CASREAGGSGTGELFF. CDR3 bases: TGTGCCAGCAGAGAAGCAGGGGGCTCGGGCACCGGGGAGCTGTTTTTT.

V usage is TRBV7-7 and J usage is TRBJ2-1; TRBD2 matches at 8 bases. The CDR3 totals 15 residues. After removal of 3 bases from V and 3 bases from J, the junction contained 4 bases not matched to a gene. The germline gives CDR1 SSHAT, CDR2 FNYEAQ (reference sequence). The CDR3 is CASSLGRGVYNEQFF. The CDR3 DNA reads as TGTGCCAGCAGCTTGGGGCGGGGGGTCTACAATGAGCAGTTCTTC.

This clonotype came up a few times. As DNA, the CDR3 is TGTGCCAGCAGCCAAGTCGAAGGGAGTCCCTACGAGCAGTACGTC. It specifies CASSQVEGSPYEQYV. The chain is built from TRBV3-1 and TRBJ2-7; maybe TRBD2 (5 bases). This CDR3 spans 15 amino acids. The germline V gene has CDR1 LGHDT and CDR2 YNNKEL (reference sequence). Deletions cut 1 base from V and 2 bases from J, with 12 bases between.

This rearrangement joins TRBV7-6 to TRBJ1-4, with a possible D match to TRBD1 (6 bases). Germline-derived CDR1 and CDR2 are SGHVS and FNYEAQ. There are 14 residues in the CDR3. With 4 bases removed from V and 10 bases from J, the gap between germline ends came to 16 bases. CDR3 sequence (DNA): TGTGCCAGCAGCTCATTAAAGGACAGACGAAAACTGTTTTTT. The encoded protein is CASSSLKDRRKLFF.

This clonotype was recorded many times. V is TRBV20-1 and J is TRBJ1-1, with a possible D match to TRBD1 (6 bases). CDR3 size: 14 residues. The germline V gene encodes CDR1 DFQATT and CDR2 SNEGSKA (reference sequence). Trimming left V 6 bases short and J 0 bases short, with 14 bases between. CDR3 sequence (DNA): TGCAGTGCAACGACAGGCCTTATGAACACTGAAGCTTTCTTT. Translation gives CSATTGLMNTEAFF.